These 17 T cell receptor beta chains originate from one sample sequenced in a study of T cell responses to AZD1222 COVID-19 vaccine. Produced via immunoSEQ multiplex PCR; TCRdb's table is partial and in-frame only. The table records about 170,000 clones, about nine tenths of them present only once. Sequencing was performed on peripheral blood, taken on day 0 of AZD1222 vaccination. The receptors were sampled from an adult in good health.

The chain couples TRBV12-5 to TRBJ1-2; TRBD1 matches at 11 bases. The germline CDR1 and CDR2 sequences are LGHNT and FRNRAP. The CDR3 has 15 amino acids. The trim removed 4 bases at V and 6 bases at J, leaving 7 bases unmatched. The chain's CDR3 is CASGSRDRGGDGYTF. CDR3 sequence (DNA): TGTGCTAGTGGTTCCCGGGACAGGGGGGGAGATGGCTACACCTTC.

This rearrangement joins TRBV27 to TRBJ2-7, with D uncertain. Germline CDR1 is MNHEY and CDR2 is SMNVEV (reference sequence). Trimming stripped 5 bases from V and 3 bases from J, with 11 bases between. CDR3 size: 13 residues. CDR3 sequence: CASSLGSVYEQYF. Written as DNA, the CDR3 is TGTGCCAGCAGTCTGGGCTCGGTCTACGAGCAGTACTTC.

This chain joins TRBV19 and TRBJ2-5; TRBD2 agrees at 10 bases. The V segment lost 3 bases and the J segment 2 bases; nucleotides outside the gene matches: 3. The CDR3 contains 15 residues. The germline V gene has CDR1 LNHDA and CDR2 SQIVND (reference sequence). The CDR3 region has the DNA TGTGCCAGTAGTATGCTAGCGGGAGAGCAAGAGACCCAGTACTTC. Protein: CASSMLAGEQETQYF.

The CDR3 sequence: CASSRGGDQETQYF. DNA for the CDR3: TGTGCCAGCAGCCGGGGGGGTGACCAAGAGACCCAGTACTTC. The rearrangement joins TRBV11-1 to TRBJ2-5, with 8 bases lining up with TRBD2. V shed 5 bases and J 0 bases; nucleotides not matched to a gene: 2. CDR3 length: 14 residues. The V gene's germline CDR1 is SGHAT and CDR2 FQDESV (reference sequence).

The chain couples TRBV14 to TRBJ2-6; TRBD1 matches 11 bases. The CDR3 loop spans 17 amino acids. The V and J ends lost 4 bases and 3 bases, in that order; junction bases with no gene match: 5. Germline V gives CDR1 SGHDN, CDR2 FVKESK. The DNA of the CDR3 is TGTGCCAGCAGCCGGACAGGGGGCGTCGTTGGGGCCAACGTCCTGACTTTC. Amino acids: CASSRTGGVVGANVLTF.

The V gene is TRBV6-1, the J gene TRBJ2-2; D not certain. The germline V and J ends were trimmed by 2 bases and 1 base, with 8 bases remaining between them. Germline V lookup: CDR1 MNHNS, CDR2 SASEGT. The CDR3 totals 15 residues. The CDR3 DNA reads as TGTGCCAGCAGTGAATTAACGGGGAACACCGGGGAGCTGTTTTTT. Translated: CASSELTGNTGELFF.

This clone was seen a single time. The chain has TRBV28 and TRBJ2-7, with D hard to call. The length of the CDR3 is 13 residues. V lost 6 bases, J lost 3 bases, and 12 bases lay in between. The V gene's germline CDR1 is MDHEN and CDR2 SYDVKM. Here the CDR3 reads CASSPGFVYEQYF. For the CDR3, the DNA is TGTGCCAGCAGCCCGGGCTTCGTCTACGAGCAGTACTTC.

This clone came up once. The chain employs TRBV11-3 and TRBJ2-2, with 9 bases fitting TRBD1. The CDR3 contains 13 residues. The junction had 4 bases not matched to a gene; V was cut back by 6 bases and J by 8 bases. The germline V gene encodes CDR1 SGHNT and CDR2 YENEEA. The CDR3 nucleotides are TGTGCCAGCAGACAGGGGGCGCAAGGGGAGCTGTTTTTT. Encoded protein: CASRQGAQGELFF.

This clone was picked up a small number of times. The CDR3 DNA sequence: TGTGCCAGCAGCGCGATAGCGGGGGCCTACTACGAGCAGTACTTC. Its protein is CASSAIAGAYYEQYF. The chain joins TRBV2 to TRBJ2-7; TRBD2 matches at 9 bases. The CDR3 is 15 amino acids. The germline V gene encodes CDR1 SNHLY and CDR2 FYNNEI. With 6 bases clipped from V and 3 bases from J, the junction kept 9 bases outside the gene matches.

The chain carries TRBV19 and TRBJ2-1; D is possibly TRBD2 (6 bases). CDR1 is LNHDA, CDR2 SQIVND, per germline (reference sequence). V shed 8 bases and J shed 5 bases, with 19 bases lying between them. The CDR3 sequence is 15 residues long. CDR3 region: CASSGGLVPNNEQFF. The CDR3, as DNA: TGTGCCAGTTCTGGGGGGTTGGTACCTAACAATGAGCAGTTCTTC.

This CDR3 is CASSQEGTSPQAFF. The CDR3 nucleotides read TGTGCCAGCAGCCAAGAAGGGACTTCACCCCAAGCTTTCTTT. This chain links TRBV4-2 with TRBJ1-1, with a tentative D call TRBD1 (5 bases). The V end lost 0 bases, the J end lost 9 bases, and 14 bases lay between the germline ends. Germline V CDR1 and CDR2: LGHNA, YNFKEQ. CDR3 length: 14 residues.

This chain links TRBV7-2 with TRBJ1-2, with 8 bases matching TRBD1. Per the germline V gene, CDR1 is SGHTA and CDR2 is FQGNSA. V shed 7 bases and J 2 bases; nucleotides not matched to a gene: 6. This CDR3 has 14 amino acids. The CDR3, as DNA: TGTGCCAGCACCGTGACAGGGGAAAACTATGGCTACACCTTC. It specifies CASTVTGENYGYTF.

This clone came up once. CDR3 protein: CASSPRRQGLAGPTGELFF. The CDR3 DNA follows: TGTGCCAGTAGTCCGAGAAGACAGGGACTAGCGGGACCCACCGGGGAGCTGTTTTTT. The chain carries TRBV19 and TRBJ2-2, with 13 bases lining up with TRBD2. The CDR3 runs 19 residues. CDR1 and CDR2 (germline): LNHDA, SQIVND (reference sequence). V gave up 5 bases and J gave up 4 bases; unmatched junction bases: 13.

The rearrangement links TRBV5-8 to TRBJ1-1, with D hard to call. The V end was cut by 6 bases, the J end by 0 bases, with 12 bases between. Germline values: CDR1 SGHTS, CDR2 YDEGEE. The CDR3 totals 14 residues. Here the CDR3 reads CASTLGSLNTEAFF. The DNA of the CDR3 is TGTGCCAGCACCCTTGGGTCTTTGAACACTGAAGCTTTCTTT.

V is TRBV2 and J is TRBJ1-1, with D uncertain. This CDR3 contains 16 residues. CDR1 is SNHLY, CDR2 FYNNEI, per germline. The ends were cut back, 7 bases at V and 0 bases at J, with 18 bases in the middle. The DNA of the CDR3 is TGTGCCAGCACCTCACCCAACTTCAGGCTGAACACTGAAGCTTTCTTT. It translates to CASTSPNFRLNTEAFF. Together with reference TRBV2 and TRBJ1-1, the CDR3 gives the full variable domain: EPEVTQTPSHQVTQMGQEVILRCVPISNHLYFYWYRQILGQKVEFLVSFYNNEISEKSEIFDDQFSVERPDGSNFTLKIRSTKLEDSAMYFCASTSPNFRLNTEAFFGQGTRLTVV.

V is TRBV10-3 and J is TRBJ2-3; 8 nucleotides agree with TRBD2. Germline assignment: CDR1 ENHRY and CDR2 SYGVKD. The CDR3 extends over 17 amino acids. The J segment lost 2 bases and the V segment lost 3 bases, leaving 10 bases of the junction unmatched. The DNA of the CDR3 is TGTGCCATCAGTGATTGGGAGGCGGGGGGACTCACAGATACGCAGTATTTT. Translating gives CAISDWEAGGLTDTQYF.

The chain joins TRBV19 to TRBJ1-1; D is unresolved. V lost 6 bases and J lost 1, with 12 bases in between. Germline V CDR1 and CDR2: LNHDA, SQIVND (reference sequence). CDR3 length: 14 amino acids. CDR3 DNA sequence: TGTGCCAGTAGCTCCCCTGGCGAGAACACTGAAGCTTTCTTT. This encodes CASSSPGENTEAFF.